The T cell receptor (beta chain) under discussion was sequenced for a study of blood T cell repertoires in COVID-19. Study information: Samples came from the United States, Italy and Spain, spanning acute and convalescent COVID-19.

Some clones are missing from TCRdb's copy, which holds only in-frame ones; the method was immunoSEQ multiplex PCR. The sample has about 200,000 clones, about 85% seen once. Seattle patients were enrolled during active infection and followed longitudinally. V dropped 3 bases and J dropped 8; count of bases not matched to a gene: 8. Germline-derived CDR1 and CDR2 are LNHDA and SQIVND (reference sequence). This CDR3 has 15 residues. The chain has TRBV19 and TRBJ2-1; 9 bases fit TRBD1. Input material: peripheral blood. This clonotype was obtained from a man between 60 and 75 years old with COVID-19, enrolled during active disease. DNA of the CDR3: TGTGCCAGTAGTATGGGGACAGGGAATAGGGATGAGCAGTTCTTC. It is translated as CASSMGTGNRDEQFF. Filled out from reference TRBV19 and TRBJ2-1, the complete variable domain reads DGGITQSPKYLFRKEGQNVTLSCEQNLNHDAMYWYRQDPGQGLRLIYYSQIVNDFQKGDIAEGYSVSREKKESFPLTVTSAQKNPTAFYLCASSMGTGNRDEQFFGPGTRLTVL.